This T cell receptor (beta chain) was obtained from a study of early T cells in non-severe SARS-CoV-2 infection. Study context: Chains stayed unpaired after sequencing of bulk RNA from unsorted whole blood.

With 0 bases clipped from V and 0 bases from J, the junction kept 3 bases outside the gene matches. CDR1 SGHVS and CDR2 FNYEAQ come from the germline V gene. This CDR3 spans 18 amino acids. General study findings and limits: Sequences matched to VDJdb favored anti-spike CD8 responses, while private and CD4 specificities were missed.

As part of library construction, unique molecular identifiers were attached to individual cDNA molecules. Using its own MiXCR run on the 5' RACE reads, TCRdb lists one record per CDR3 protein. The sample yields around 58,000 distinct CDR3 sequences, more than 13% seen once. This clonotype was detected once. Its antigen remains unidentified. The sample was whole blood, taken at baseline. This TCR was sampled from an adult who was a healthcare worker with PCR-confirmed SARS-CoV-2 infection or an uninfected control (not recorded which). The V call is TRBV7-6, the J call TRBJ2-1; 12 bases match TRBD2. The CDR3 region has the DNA TGTGCCAGCAGCTTAGCAACTAGCGGGAGGCGCTCCTACAATGAGCAGTTCTTC. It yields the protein CASSLATSGRRSYNEQFF.